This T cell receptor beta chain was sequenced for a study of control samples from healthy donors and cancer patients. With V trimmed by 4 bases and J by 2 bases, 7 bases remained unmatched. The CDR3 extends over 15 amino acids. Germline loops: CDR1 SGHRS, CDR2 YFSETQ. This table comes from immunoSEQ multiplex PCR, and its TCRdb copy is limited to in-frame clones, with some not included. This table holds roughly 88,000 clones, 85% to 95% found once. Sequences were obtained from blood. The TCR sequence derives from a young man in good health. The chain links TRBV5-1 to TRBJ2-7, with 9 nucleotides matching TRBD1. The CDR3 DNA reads TGCGCCAGCAGCACATCCGGGACAGGGCCCTACGAGCAGTACTTC. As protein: CASSTSGTGPYEQYF.